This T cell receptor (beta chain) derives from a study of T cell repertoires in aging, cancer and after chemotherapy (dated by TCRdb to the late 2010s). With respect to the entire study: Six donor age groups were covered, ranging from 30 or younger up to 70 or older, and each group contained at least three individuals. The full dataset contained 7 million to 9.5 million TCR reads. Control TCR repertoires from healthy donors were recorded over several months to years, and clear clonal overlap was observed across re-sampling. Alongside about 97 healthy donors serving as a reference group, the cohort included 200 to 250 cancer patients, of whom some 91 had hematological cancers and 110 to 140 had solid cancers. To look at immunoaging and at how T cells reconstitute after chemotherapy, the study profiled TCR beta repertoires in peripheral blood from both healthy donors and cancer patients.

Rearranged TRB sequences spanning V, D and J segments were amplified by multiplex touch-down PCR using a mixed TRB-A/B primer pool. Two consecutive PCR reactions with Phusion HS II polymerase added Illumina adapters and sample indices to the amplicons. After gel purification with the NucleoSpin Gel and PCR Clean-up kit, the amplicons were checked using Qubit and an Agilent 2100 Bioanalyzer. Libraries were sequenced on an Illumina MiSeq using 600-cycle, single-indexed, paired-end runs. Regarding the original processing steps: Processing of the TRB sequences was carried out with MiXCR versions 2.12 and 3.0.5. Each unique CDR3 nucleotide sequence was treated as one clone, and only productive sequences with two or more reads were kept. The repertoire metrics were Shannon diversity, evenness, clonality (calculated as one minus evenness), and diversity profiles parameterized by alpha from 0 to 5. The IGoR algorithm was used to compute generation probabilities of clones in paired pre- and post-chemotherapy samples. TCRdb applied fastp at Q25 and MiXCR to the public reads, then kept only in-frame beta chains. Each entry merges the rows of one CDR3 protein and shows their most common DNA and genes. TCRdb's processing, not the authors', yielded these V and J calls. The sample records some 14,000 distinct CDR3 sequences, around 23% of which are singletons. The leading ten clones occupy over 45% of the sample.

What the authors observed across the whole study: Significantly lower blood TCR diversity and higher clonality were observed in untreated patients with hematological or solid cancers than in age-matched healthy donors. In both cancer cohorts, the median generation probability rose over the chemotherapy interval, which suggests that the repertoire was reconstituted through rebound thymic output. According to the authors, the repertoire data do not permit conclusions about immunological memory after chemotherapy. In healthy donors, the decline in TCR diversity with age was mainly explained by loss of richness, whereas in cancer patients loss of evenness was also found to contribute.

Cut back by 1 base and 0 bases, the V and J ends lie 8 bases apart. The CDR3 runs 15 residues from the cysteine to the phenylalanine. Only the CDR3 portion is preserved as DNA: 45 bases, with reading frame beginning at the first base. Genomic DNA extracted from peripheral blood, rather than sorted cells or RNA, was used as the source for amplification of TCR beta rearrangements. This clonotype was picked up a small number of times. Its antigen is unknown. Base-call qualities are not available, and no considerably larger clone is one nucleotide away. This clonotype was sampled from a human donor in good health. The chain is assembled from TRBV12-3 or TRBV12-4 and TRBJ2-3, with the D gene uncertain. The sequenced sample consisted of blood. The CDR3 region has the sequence CASSLGKVSTDTQYF. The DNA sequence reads TGTGCCAGCAGTTTAGGGAAGGTGAGCACAGATACGCAGTATTTT.